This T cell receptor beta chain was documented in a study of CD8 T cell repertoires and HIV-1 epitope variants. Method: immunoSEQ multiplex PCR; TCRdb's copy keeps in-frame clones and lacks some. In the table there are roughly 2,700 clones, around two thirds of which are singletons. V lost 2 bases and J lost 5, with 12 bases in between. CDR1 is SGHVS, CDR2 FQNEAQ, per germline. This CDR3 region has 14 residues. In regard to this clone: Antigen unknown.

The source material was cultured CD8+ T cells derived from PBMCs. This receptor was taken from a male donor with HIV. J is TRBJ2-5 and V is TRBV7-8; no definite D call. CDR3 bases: TGTGCCAGCAGCTTAAGGGCCGCCCCTGAGACCCAGTACTTC. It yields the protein CASSLRAAPETQYF.